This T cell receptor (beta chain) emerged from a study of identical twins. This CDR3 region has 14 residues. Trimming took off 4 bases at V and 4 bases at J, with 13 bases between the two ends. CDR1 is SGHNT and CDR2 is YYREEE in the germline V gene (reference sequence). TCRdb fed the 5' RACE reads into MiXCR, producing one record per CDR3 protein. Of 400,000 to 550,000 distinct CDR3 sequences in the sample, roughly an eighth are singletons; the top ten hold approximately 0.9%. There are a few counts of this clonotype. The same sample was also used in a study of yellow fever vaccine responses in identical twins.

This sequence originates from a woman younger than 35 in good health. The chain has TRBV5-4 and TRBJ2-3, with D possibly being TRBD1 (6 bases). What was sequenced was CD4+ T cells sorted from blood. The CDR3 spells CASSTKQGSDTQYF. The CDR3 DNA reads TGTGCCAGCAGCACTAAACAGGGATCAGATACGCAGTATTTT. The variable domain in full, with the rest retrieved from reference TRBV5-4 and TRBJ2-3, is ETGVTQSPTHLIKTRGQQVTLRCSSQSGHNTVSWYQQALGQGPQFIFQYYREEENGRGNFPPRFSGLQFPNYSSELNVNALELDDSALYLCASSTKQGSDTQYFGPGTRLTVL.